The next 18 T cell receptor beta chains were all read from a single sample in a study of shared T cell receptors in the human thymus. This table comes from immunoSEQ multiplex PCR, and its TCRdb copy is limited to in-frame clones, with some not included. Seen here are hundreds of thousands of clones, over 75% observed once, and the top ten hold roughly 0.0087%. These data were also reused for a study on human thymus T cells.

The sample taken for sequencing was thymocytes. These receptors came from a boy under two years old with a congenital heart defect.

The chain links TRBV5-1 to TRBJ2-1; TRBD1 aligns across 10 bases. J lost 7 bases, V lost 1 base, and 8 bases had no gene match. The germline CDR1 and CDR2 sequences are SGHRS and YFSETQ. The CDR3 is 16 residues long. CDR3: CASSLNRDRGTNEQFF. CDR3 DNA sequence: TGCGCCAGCAGCTTGAACCGGGACAGGGGAACGAATGAGCAGTTCTTC.

The rearrangement links TRBV28 to TRBJ1-6, with D perhaps matching TRBD1 (6 bases). Germline values: CDR1 MDHEN, CDR2 SYDVKM. The CDR3 contains 13 residues. V lost 7 bases and J 7 bases, leaving 11 bases between the germline ends. CDR3 in amino acids: CASNHTGNSPLHF. The CDR3 nucleotides are TGTGCCAGCAATCATACAGGGAATTCACCCCTCCACTTT.

CDR3 DNA sequence: TGTGCCAGCAGTTATCGGACAGGGGGTTCGGGTGAGCAGTTCTTC. Translated: CASSYRTGGSGEQFF. The J gene is TRBJ2-1, the V gene TRBV6-5; 10 nucleotides align to TRBD1. Trimming took 3 bases from V and 9 from J; bases not matched to a gene: 8. The CDR3 spans 15 residues. CDR1 MNHEY and CDR2 SVGAGI come from the germline V gene.

The gene calls are TRBV10-2 and TRBJ2-2, with TRBD1 matching 7 bases. With V trimmed by 2 bases and J by 5 bases, 11 bases remained unmatched. The CDR3 spans 17 residues. Germline CDR1 is WSHSY and CDR2 is SAAADI. The CDR3 here is CASSENRSGRGTGELFF. The CDR3, as DNA: TGCGCCAGCAGTGAGAATCGGAGTGGCAGGGGGACCGGGGAGCTGTTTTTT.

In regard to this clone: One end of the junction varies from germline; a read error may be responsible. The rearrangement uses TRBV7-2 and TRBJ2-7; 9 nucleotides align to TRBD2. CDR1 and CDR2 from the germline V gene are SGHTA and FQGNSA. The CDR3 spans 17 residues. The CDR3 loop is CASTLPQTSGSSYEQYF. DNA for the CDR3: TGTGCCAGCACCTTACCTCAGACTAGCGGAAGCTCCTACGAGCAGTACTTC.

A single count supports this clone. DNA for the CDR3: TGTGCCAGCAGGCTGATAGACATATTAAAGTCGGACACCTTC. It encodes CASRLIDILKSDTF. The V call is TRBV2, the J call TRBJ1-2; D is undetermined. The germline CDR1 and CDR2 sequences are SNHLY and FYNNEI. This CDR3 comprises 14 residues. Trimming shortened V by 6 bases and J by 12 bases, and 23 bases separated the two germline ends.

The chain joins TRBV7-9 to TRBJ2-7; TRBD1 matches 8 bases. CDR3 length equals 16 residues. J gave up 3 bases and V 1 base, and 8 bases lay outside the gene matches. Germline CDR1 and CDR2: SEHNR and FQNEAQ (reference sequence). CDR3 sequence (DNA): TGTGCCAGCAGCTTAGTTGGGCAGGGGGCTGTCTACGAGCAGTACTTC. It yields the protein CASSLVGQGAVYEQYF.

This clone was seen a single time. The gene calls are TRBV11-2 and TRBJ1-4; the match to TRBD1 covers 11 bases. V was pared by 5 bases and J by 8 bases, with 4 bases of the junction left unmatched. CDR1 SGHAT and CDR2 FQNNGV come from the germline V gene. This CDR3 is 14 amino acids long. The CDR3 spells CASSRTGGEEKLFF. CDR3 in DNA: TGTGCCAGCAGCCGGACAGGGGGCGAAGAAAAACTGTTTTTT.

The V gene is TRBV6-1, the J gene TRBJ2-7; 7 positions match TRBD1. This CDR3 is built from 16 residues. The V segment lost 3 bases and the J segment 1 base; nucleotides outside the gene matches: 9. Germline V gene data show CDR1 as MNHNS and CDR2 as SASEGT. This CDR3 reads CASSEGRQGVSYEQYF. Here the CDR3 DNA reads TGTGCCAGCAGTGAGGGTAGGCAGGGGGTTTCCTACGAGCAGTACTTC.

The chain uses TRBV5-1 and TRBJ2-7; D not resolved. CDR1 is SGHRS and CDR2 is YFSETQ in the germline V gene. The V end was cut by 1 base, the J end by 0 bases, with 23 bases between. This CDR3 is built from 19 residues. CDR3 DNA: TGCGCCAGCAGCTTGCTTCCCACAGAAATTTTCTTAAGCTCCTACGAGCAGTACTTC. It specifies CASSLLPTEIFLSSYEQYF.

The J gene is TRBJ2-1, the V gene TRBV9, with TRBD2 identical over 7 bases. Unmatched junction bases numbered 11, after V lost 2 bases and J lost 6 bases. The CDR3 sequence is 16 residues long. From germline, CDR1 is SGDLS and CDR2 YYNGEE. CDR3: CASSVHGRGSLNEQFF. Here the CDR3 DNA reads TGTGCCAGCAGCGTCCACGGGCGGGGGAGCCTCAATGAGCAGTTCTTC.

The chain combines TRBV27 with TRBJ2-1; 7 nucleotides line up with TRBD2. The germline CDR1 and CDR2 sequences are MNHEY and SMNVEV (reference sequence). This CDR3 region has 16 residues. The ends lost 7 bases at V and 7 bases at J; junction bases unmatched: 16. CDR3 nucleotide sequence: TGTGCCAGCATTCCCCGGGCAGCGGGACGTCTTAATGAGCAGTTCTTC. Amino acids: CASIPRAAGRLNEQFF.

J is TRBJ2-7 and V is TRBV6-4, with TRBD1 matching over 7 bases. With 3 bases clipped from V and 0 bases from J, the junction kept 5 bases outside the gene matches. In germline, CDR1 is MRHNA, CDR2 SNTAGT. The CDR3 extends over 15 amino acids. The CDR3 DNA reads TGTGCCAGCAGTGAACAACAGGGGCCCTCCTACGAGCAGTACTTC. Its translation: CASSEQQGPSYEQYF.

The chain joins TRBV5-5 to TRBJ2-7; 12 bases line up with TRBD1. Per germline, CDR1 SGHKS and CDR2 YYEKEE (reference sequence). The trim removed 0 bases at V and 5 bases at J, leaving 3 bases unmatched. This CDR3 comprises 15 residues. CDR3 amino acids: CASSLAGTGGNEQYF. CDR3 DNA sequence: TGTGCCAGCAGCTTGGCCGGGACAGGGGGCAACGAGCAGTACTTC.

This chain connects TRBV10-3 to TRBJ2-7, with TRBD1 identical over 8 bases. V trimming: 6 bases; J trimming: 5 bases; junction bases outside the gene matches: 9. CDR3 length: 14 residues. The germline CDR1 and CDR2 sequences are ENHRY and SYGVKD. The CDR3 sequence is CAIRGDRPTDEQYF. In DNA, the CDR3 is TGTGCCATCAGGGGGGACAGGCCCACCGACGAGCAGTACTTC.

The V and J genes are TRBV4-1 and TRBJ2-7, with D perhaps TRBD1 (6 bases). The CDR3 is made up of 16 amino acids. Trimming removed 2 bases from V and 7 bases from J, with 21 bases in between. CDR1 is MGHRA and CDR2 is YSYEKL in the germline V gene. The DNA for the CDR3 is TGCGCCAGCAGCCAAAGCTCCCAACAGGGCGTTGGTGAGCAGTACTTC. Translating it yields CASSQSSQQGVGEQYF.

The chain recombines TRBV28 with TRBJ1-1; tentative D call: TRBD1 (6 bases). The length of the CDR3 is 11 residues. Germline V CDR1 and CDR2: MDHEN, SYDVKM. Trimming shortened V by 10 bases and J by 7 bases, and 13 bases separated the two germline ends. CDR3: CATRVQGEAFF. The DNA of the CDR3 is TGTGCCACGCGGGTACAGGGTGAAGCTTTCTTT.

The chain couples TRBV2 to TRBJ2-7, with a weak D call TRBD1 (6 bases). The germline V gene has CDR1 SNHLY and CDR2 FYNNEI. V lost 4 bases and J 6 bases, leaving 19 bases between the germline ends. The CDR3 runs to 15 residues. CDR3 DNA sequence: TGTGCCAGCAGTGCTCTAAACAGGGATAGTAGCGAGCAGTACTTC. Its translation is CASSALNRDSSEQYF.